The clone carrying this TCR beta chain has a count of ten or more. Its antigen is unidentified. Amplified TCR beta CDR3 regions derived from RNA transcripts. A set of HTBI primers served as the primers for a first-round RT-PCR of the TCR CDR3. TCRdb re-analysed the multiplex PCR reads in MiXCR, keeping a single row per CDR3 protein. The data show 300,000 to 400,000 distinct CDR3 sequences, with roughly 18% seen just once and over 35% held by the top ten. These data come from a study of T cells in Graves' hyperthyroidism and ophthalmopathy. Study findings and constraints: A 13 V-J model separated ophthalmopathy from stable hyperthyroidism. The model anticipated ophthalmopathy a median around 6 months pre-onset. Appearing also in blood were most of the thyroid clonotypes expanded above 0.001.

Criteria for exclusion of patients were uncontrolled infection, other autoimmune disease, pregnancy or lactation. The source of this sequence is a man between 18 and 35 years old with Graves' ophthalmopathy. Sequenced: blood.

Written as DNA, the CDR3 is TGTGCCAGCTCACGGGTGTATAATGAAAAACTGTTTTTT. This translates into CASSRVYNEKLFF. V is TRBV18 and J is TRBJ1-4, with D unclear. Germline V gives CDR1 KGHSH, CDR2 LQKENI. This CDR3 is built from 13 residues. V gave up 4 bases and J gave up 4 bases, with 7 bases separating them.